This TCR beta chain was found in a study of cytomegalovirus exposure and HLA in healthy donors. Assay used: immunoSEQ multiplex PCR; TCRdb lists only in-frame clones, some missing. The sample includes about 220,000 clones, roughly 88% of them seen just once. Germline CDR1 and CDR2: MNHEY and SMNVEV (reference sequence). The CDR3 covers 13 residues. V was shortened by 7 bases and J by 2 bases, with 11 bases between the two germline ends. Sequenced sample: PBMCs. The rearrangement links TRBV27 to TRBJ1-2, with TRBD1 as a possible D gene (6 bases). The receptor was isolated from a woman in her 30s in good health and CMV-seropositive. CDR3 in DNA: TGTGCCAGCAAGCCAGGACAGAACTATGGCTACACCTTC. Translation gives CASKPGQNYGYTF.